This TCR beta chain comes out of a study of response to subunit inactivated influenza vaccine. This CDR3 has 15 residues. V was clipped by 1 base and J by 0 bases, with 7 bases between them. TCRdb re-called the RT-PCR reads through MiXCR, storing one row per CDR3 protein. The sample contains 200,000 to 300,000 distinct CDR3 sequences, 12% of which appear only once. J is TRBJ2-4 and V is TRBV12-3 or TRBV12-4; unclear D gene. This TCR derives from a man aged 45-60 years who received an inactivated influenza vaccine. This specimen was non-naive T cells sorted from PBMCs, taken about 14 days before vaccination. The chain's CDR3 is CASSLVLLAKNIQYF. CDR3 nucleotide sequence: TGTGCCAGCAGTTTAGTACTGCTAGCCAAAAACATTCAGTACTTC.